This entry features one T cell receptor beta chain sequence. The antigen remains unidentified. TCRdb analysed the reads with MiXCR anew, one entry per CDR3 protein. The sample holds roughly 220,000 distinct CDR3 sequences; approximately 38% are singletons and the top ten take approximately 60%. The sample belongs to a study of T cell repertoires in cytomegalovirus infection. The CDR3 has 14 amino acids. Germline assignment: CDR1 ENHRY and CDR2 SYGVKD. V was cut by 2 bases and J by 2 bases, with 10 bases left in between. This sequence joins TRBV10-3 and TRBJ2-7, with no clear D. The sequences come from CD8+ T cells from cultured PBMCs, collected from culture after CMV antigen stimulation. The sequence was obtained from a human donor in good health (CMV status not recorded). Some clones in this sample may be carry-over from other donors' samples. This chain's CDR3 is CAISESGGTYEQYF. The CDR3 DNA sequence: TGTGCCATCAGTGAGAGTGGCGGAACCTACGAGCAGTACTTC.